The 7 T cell receptor beta chains below all came from one sample that was sequenced in a study of cytomegalovirus exposure and HLA in healthy donors. PCR involved 60 Vbeta and 13 Jbeta primers. Measured with immunoSEQ multiplex PCR; TCRdb has only the in-frame clones, and not every one. Among about 110,000 clones listed, 70% to 85% were seen once. Sequencing was done on a sample of PBMCs. These receptors were collected from a woman aged 18-29 years in good health and CMV-seronegative.

The chain combines TRBV9 with TRBJ2-3; 9 bases match TRBD2. This CDR3 region has 15 residues. Trimming removed 4 bases from V and 6 bases from J; junction bases left unmatched: 9. Germline lookup yields CDR1 SGDLS and CDR2 YYNGEE. CDR3 sequence (DNA): TGTGCCAGCAGCTTTAGCGGGGGAGGCCAGGATACGCAGTATTTT. This translates into CASSFSGGGQDTQYF.

This chain uses TRBV6-1 with TRBJ2-1, with D hard to call. Germline values: CDR1 MNHNS, CDR2 SASEGT. The V and J ends lost 6 bases and 2 bases respectively, with 8 bases between them. The CDR3 consists of 13 residues. CDR3 DNA: TGTGCCAGCAGCCAGGATACCTACAATGAGCAGTTCTTC. As protein: CASSQDTYNEQFF.

The rearrangement links TRBV5-1 to TRBJ2-1; the match to TRBD2 covers 8 bases. Germline-derived CDR1 and CDR2 are SGHRS and YFSETQ. This CDR3 is built from 15 residues. The junction had 2 bases not matched to a gene; V was cut back by 1 base and J by 2 bases. Here the CDR3 reads CASSLTSGAYNEQFF. For the CDR3, the DNA is TGCGCCAGCAGCTTGACTAGCGGAGCCTACAATGAGCAGTTCTTC. Full variable domain (remainder filled in from reference TRBV5-1 and TRBJ2-1): KAGVTQTPRYLIKTRGQQVTLSCSPISGHRSVSWYQQTPGQGLQFLFEYFSETQRNKGNFPGRFSGRQFSNSRSEMNVSTLELGDSALYLCASSLTSGAYNEQFFGPGTRLTVL.

The V and J genes are TRBV6-5 and TRBJ1-5, with D possibly TRBD1 on 5 matching bases. Germline lookup yields CDR1 MNHEY and CDR2 SVGAGI. CDR3 length: 15 residues. Trimming stripped 6 bases from V and 0 bases from J, with 12 bases between. CDR3 sequence (DNA): TGTGCCAGCAGCCCGAGACAGTATAGCAATCAGCCCCAGCATTTT. It translates to CASSPRQYSNQPQHF.

The chain couples TRBV2 to TRBJ1-4; possible D gene TRBD1, 6 bases. CDR1 SNHLY and CDR2 FYNNEI come from the germline V gene. Between the trimmed V and J ends, which lost 4 bases and 6 bases, there was a span of 15 bases. The CDR3 is 15 amino acids. This CDR3 reads CASSGRTEGYEKLFF. CDR3 coding DNA: TGTGCCAGCAGTGGACGGACAGAGGGATATGAAAAACTGTTTTTT.

The CDR3: CASSESRGRDEAFF. The CDR3, as DNA: TGCGCCAGCAGTGAGTCGAGAGGGCGGGATGAAGCTTTCTTT. The chain couples TRBV10-2 to TRBJ1-1; unclear D gene. The CDR3 extends over 14 amino acids. Germline CDR1 WSHSY, CDR2 SAAADI. Trimming pared 0 bases from V and 7 bases from J, leaving 12 bases between.

This chain uses TRBV7-9 with TRBJ1-5; tentative D call: TRBD1 (5 bases). The CDR3 consists of 14 residues. V lost 1 base, J lost 7 bases, and 11 bases lay in between. Germline V CDR1 and CDR2: SEHNR, FQNEAQ (reference sequence). CDR3 region: CASSLEGGTQPQHF. The CDR3 bases are TGTGCCAGCAGCTTAGAAGGAGGGACCCAGCCCCAGCATTTT.